The 30 T cell receptor beta chains below were found in one sample sequenced in a study of T cell clones after liver transplantation (dated by TCRdb to the late 2010s). Library creation used the immunoSEQ multiplex PCR assay. TCRdb took over this immuneACCESS table, retaining in-frame rearrangements with V and J assigned. Such tables are incomplete; in checked studies, under half of the missing clones stem from an unresolved V gene, and the remainder is unexplained. A total of more than 95,000 clones appear in this sample, 75% to 90% of them only once. About 0.89% of the sample is in the top ten clones. In the paper's terms, the time point label means: pre-transplant. The sample was CD4+ T cells from blood, taken before liver transplant. The receptors originated from a human donor who received a liver transplant.

The chain employs TRBV6-5 and TRBJ2-7, with D hard to call. Trimming took 6 bases from V and 1 from J, leaving 7 bases between them. The germline V gene has CDR1 MNHEY and CDR2 SVGAGI. The CDR3 has 12 amino acids. DNA for the CDR3: TGTGCCAGCAGGGATATTTCCTACGAGCAGTACTTC. It translates to CASRDISYEQYF.

The chain is built from TRBV5-1 and TRBJ1-5; possibly TRBD1 for D (6 bases). V gave up 1 base and J gave up 2 bases, with 10 bases separating them. The length of the CDR3 is 15 residues. The germline CDR1 and CDR2 sequences are SGHRS and YFSETQ. DNA for the CDR3: TGCGCCAGCAGCTTGAGGGCAGGGGGCAATCAGCCCCAGCATTTT. Its translation: CASSLRAGGNQPQHF.

The rearrangement uses TRBV6-5 and TRBJ2-1; D is possibly TRBD1 (5 bases). Germline assignment: CDR1 MNHEY and CDR2 SVGAGI. The CDR3 is 15 residues long. V lost 2 bases and J 4 bases, leaving 12 bases between the germline ends. CDR3 DNA sequence: TGTGCCAGCAGTTACGGGGCAGGGAATTACAATGAGCAGTTCTTC. This gives the protein CASSYGAGNYNEQFF.

This clone was observed a few times. J is TRBJ1-2 and V is TRBV11-1; TRBD1 might be the D (6 bases). Trimming took off 5 bases at V and 6 bases at J, with 13 bases between the two ends. CDR3 length: 13 amino acids. The germline CDR1 and CDR2 sequences are SGHAT and FQDESV (reference sequence). The CDR3 protein is CASSRQGKDGYTF. The DNA for the CDR3 is TGTGCCAGCAGCCGTCAGGGGAAGGATGGCTACACCTTC.

This clone was recorded once. The chain has TRBV27 and TRBJ2-5; D is uncertain. The CDR3 length is 13 residues. In germline, CDR1 is MNHEY, CDR2 SMNVEV (reference sequence). V lost 2 bases and J lost 7, with 11 bases in between. The CDR3 DNA is TGTGCCAGCAGTTTAACGGTCCGTGGGACCCAGTACTTC. Amino acids: CASSLTVRGTQYF.

The chain couples TRBV30 to TRBJ1-3; D ambiguous. V gave up 3 bases and J gave up 0 bases, with 12 bases separating them. CDR3 length: 15 amino acids. CDR1 and CDR2 from the germline V gene are GTSNPN and SVGIG (reference sequence). The CDR3 loop is CAWSLRRSSGNTIYF. DNA for the CDR3: TGTGCCTGGAGCCTACGCCGGAGCTCTGGAAACACCATATATTTT.

This clone came up once. The identical CDR3 is also encoded by other nucleotide sequences in the sample. The chain is built from TRBV28 and TRBJ1-5; D call uncertain. The CDR3 has 12 amino acids. The V end was cut by 5 bases, the J end by 4 bases, with 6 bases between. Per germline, CDR1 MDHEN and CDR2 SYDVKM. CDR3 sequence reads: CASSLLNQPQHF. CDR3 in DNA: TGTGCCAGCAGTCTTCTTAATCAGCCCCAGCATTTT.

The sample holds a few counts of this clone. The chain employs TRBV10-2 and TRBJ1-2; no clear D gene. The CDR3 has 13 amino acids. Between the trimmed V and J ends, which lost 2 bases and 8 bases, there was a span of 12 bases. Germline V gene sequence: CDR1 WSHSY, CDR2 SAAADI. As DNA, the CDR3 is TGCGCCAGCAGTGAGACAGATATGGGGGGCTACACCTTC. Translation gives CASSETDMGGYTF.

The chain uses TRBV7-2 and TRBJ1-5; D perhaps matches TRBD1 (6 bases). Germline CDR1 is SGHTA and CDR2 is FQGNSA. CDR3 length equals 17 residues. V was pared by 1 base and J by 0 bases, with 13 bases between. The CDR3 DNA is TGTGCCAGCAGCTTAGTGGGCAGGGGATATAGCAATCAGCCCCAGCATTTT. The encoded protein is CASSLVGRGYSNQPQHF.

The chain links TRBV7-9 to TRBJ1-2; D may be TRBD1 (6 bases). Trimming removed 5 bases from V and 2 bases from J, with 18 bases in between. The CDR3 is 16 amino acids. The V gene's germline CDR1 is SEHNR and CDR2 FQNEAQ (reference sequence). CDR3 amino acids: CASSVQGDQKNYGYTF. The CDR3 bases are TGTGCCAGCAGCGTACAGGGAGACCAAAAAAACTATGGCTACACCTTC.

The rearrangement joins TRBV7-2 to TRBJ1-4; D remains unclear. Germline lookup yields CDR1 SGHTA and CDR2 FQGNSA. Trimming stripped 4 bases from V and 7 bases from J, with 16 bases between. This CDR3 spans 15 amino acids. The CDR3 coding sequence is TGTGCCAGCAGCTCCTACACCGGGCGCGGTGAAAAACTGTTTTTT. Translation gives CASSSYTGRGEKLFF. The full variable domain, completed using reference TRBV7-2 and TRBJ1-4, is GAGVSQSPSNKVTEKGKDVELRCDPISGHTALYWYRQSLGQGLEFLIYFQGNSAPDKSGLPSDRFSAERTGGSVSTLTIQRTQQEDSAVYLCASSSYTGRGEKLFFGSGTQLSVL.

The rearrangement joins TRBV2 to TRBJ1-1; D not resolved. This CDR3 comprises 14 residues. With 0 bases removed from V and 1 base from J, the gap between germline ends came to 6 bases. Looked up from germline, CDR1 is SNHLY and CDR2 is FYNNEI. CDR3 in amino acids: CASSEATGNTEAFF. CDR3 in DNA: TGTGCCAGCAGTGAAGCGACGGGGAACACTGAAGCTTTCTTT.

The rearrangement joins TRBV19 to TRBJ2-1, with unresolved D. V was trimmed by 0 bases and J by 3 bases, leaving 12 bases between them. The CDR3 is 16 residues long. In germline, CDR1 is LNHDA, CDR2 SQIVND (reference sequence). The CDR3 reads CASSIDHNPGYNEQFF. CDR3 DNA: TGTGCCAGTAGTATAGATCACAACCCTGGCTACAATGAGCAGTTCTTC.

The chain combines TRBV2 with TRBJ2-5; no clear D gene. Germline loops: CDR1 SNHLY, CDR2 FYNNEI. The CDR3 is 13 residues long. The V end was cut by 7 bases, the J end by 1 base, with 10 bases between. The CDR3 is CASTETVQETQYF. Written as DNA, the CDR3 is TGTGCCAGCACCGAGACCGTCCAAGAGACCCAGTACTTC.

The V call is TRBV7-8, the J call TRBJ2-2, with 9 bases identical to TRBD1. The ends lost 5 bases at V and 7 bases at J; junction bases unmatched: 8. CDR1 SGHVS and CDR2 FQNEAQ come from the germline V gene. CDR3 size: 15 residues. CDR3: CASSPSQGAYGELFF. DNA for the CDR3: TGTGCCAGCAGCCCTTCACAGGGGGCCTACGGGGAGCTGTTTTTT.

The V call is TRBV2, the J call TRBJ2-1, with 13 bases identical to TRBD2. Trimming cost V 4 bases and J 5 bases; bases outside gene matches: 11. CDR3 length: 18 amino acids. Looked up from germline, CDR1 is SNHLY and CDR2 is FYNNEI. Here the CDR3 reads CASSVEGLAGPRNNEQFF. The CDR3 nucleotides read TGTGCCAGCAGTGTTGAGGGACTAGCGGGGCCCCGGAACAATGAGCAGTTCTTC. The complete variable domain, with remaining parts taken from reference TRBV2 and TRBJ2-1, reads EPEVTQTPSHQVTQMGQEVILRCVPISNHLYFYWYRQILGQKVEFLVSFYNNEISEKSEIFDDQFSVERPDGSNFTLKIRSTKLEDSAMYFCASSVEGLAGPRNNEQFFGPGTRLTVL.

This clone was detected only a few times. This chain links TRBV6-5 with TRBJ1-2; 7 bases are shared with TRBD1. This CDR3 region has 14 residues. Germline V gene sequence: CDR1 MNHEY, CDR2 SVGAGI. With 6 bases clipped from V and 2 bases from J, the junction kept 6 bases outside the gene matches. The CDR3 loop is CASSLPGGNYGYTF. The DNA for the CDR3 is TGTGCCAGCAGCCTCCCAGGGGGGAACTATGGCTACACCTTC.

This chain connects TRBV6-1 to TRBJ1-2; D is ambiguous. Trimming removed 7 bases from V and 4 bases from J, with 13 bases in between. CDR1 is MNHNS and CDR2 is SASEGT in the germline V gene. The CDR3 covers 13 residues. Here the CDR3 reads CASTHGVGYGYTF. Written as DNA, the CDR3 is TGTGCCAGCACGCACGGGGTTGGCTATGGCTACACCTTC.

The V call is TRBV6-4, the J call TRBJ1-2; tentatively, D is TRBD1 (5 bases). CDR1 MRHNA and CDR2 SNTAGT come from the germline V gene. V was trimmed by 8 bases and J by 4 bases, leaving 26 bases between them. The CDR3 runs 17 residues. CDR3 coding DNA: TGTGCCAGCCCAGTCGGGATTGGGGCTGTTTTTCTCTATGGCTACACCTTC. Residues: CASPVGIGAVFLYGYTF.

The rearrangement links TRBV27 to TRBJ1-2, with D maybe TRBD1 (5 bases). V lost 3 bases and J lost 7, with 12 bases in between. The CDR3 is made up of 13 amino acids. Germline values: CDR1 MNHEY, CDR2 SMNVEV (reference sequence). Written as DNA, the CDR3 is TGTGCCAGCAGTTTCAGGGAGCGGGGTGGCTACACCTTC. Translation: CASSFRERGGYTF.

The V and J genes are TRBV9 and TRBJ2-3, with 11 bases identical to TRBD2. The CDR3 covers 13 residues. Per the germline V gene, CDR1 is SGDLS and CDR2 is YYNGEE. V trimming: 3 bases; J trimming: 14 bases; junction bases outside the gene matches: 8. CDR3 coding DNA: TGTGCCAGCAGCGCTCTAGCGGGGGGACTCTGGTATTTT. It specifies CASSALAGGLWYF.

This clone was picked up one time. V usage is TRBV20-1 and J usage is TRBJ2-1, with a possible D match to TRBD1 (5 bases). The CDR3 length is 11 residues. Germline V gene sequence: CDR1 DFQATT, CDR2 SNEGSKA (reference sequence). V was trimmed by 7 bases and J by 5 bases, leaving 9 bases between them. In nucleotides, the CDR3 is TGCAGTGGAAGGGGTCACAATGAGCAGTTCTTC. As protein: CSGRGHNEQFF.

The V call is TRBV11-3, the J call TRBJ1-3; 8 bases are a match to TRBD1. The CDR3 runs to 15 residues. Germline trimming cut 5 bases from V and 2 bases from J; bases unmatched to any gene: 5. Germline lookup yields CDR1 SGHNT and CDR2 YENEEA. The CDR3 reads CASSPGQGPGNTIYF. Here the CDR3 DNA reads TGTGCCAGCAGCCCCGGACAGGGCCCTGGAAACACCATATATTTT.

V is TRBV18 and J is TRBJ1-1, with D unresolved. The V gene lost 6 bases and the J gene lost 4 bases, with 12 bases spanning the gap. The CDR3 contains 13 residues. CDR1 KGHSH and CDR2 LQKENI come from the germline V gene. CDR3 residues: CASSELGRTEAFF. The CDR3 region has the DNA TGTGCCAGCTCCGAACTGGGCCGCACTGAAGCTTTCTTT.

The gene calls are TRBV7-9 and TRBJ2-1, with a weak D call TRBD1 (7 bases). The CDR3 length is 15 residues. Per the germline V gene, CDR1 is SEHNR and CDR2 is FQNEAQ (reference sequence). Trimming took 4 bases from V and 5 from J, leaving 15 bases between them. CDR3 loop: CASSSLTGRNNEQFF. CDR3 sequence (DNA): TGTGCCAGCAGCTCGCTGACAGGGAGGAACAATGAGCAGTTCTTC.

This clone has a count of ten or more. V is TRBV7-6 and J is TRBJ2-3, with 10 bases lining up with TRBD2. The V gene's germline CDR1 is SGHVS and CDR2 FNYEAQ. CDR3 length equals 16 residues. Unmatched junction bases numbered 12, after V lost 5 bases and J lost 7 bases. As DNA, the CDR3 is TGTGCCAGCAGCCCTGAGGCTAGCGGGGGATGGAATACGCAGTATTTT. Encoded protein: CASSPEASGGWNTQYF. Combining the CDR3 with reference TRBV7-6 and TRBJ2-3 gives the whole variable domain GAGVSQSPRYKVTKRGQDVALRCDPISGHVSLYWYRQALGQGPEFLTYFNYEAQQDKSGLPNDRFSAERPEGSISTLTIQRTEQRDSAMYRCASSPEASGGWNTQYFGPGTRLTVL.

The chain recombines TRBV19 with TRBJ2-3; no clear D. Trimming removed 1 base at V and 2 bases at J, with 10 bases between. From germline, CDR1 is LNHDA and CDR2 SQIVND (reference sequence). This CDR3 region has 15 residues. The DNA for the CDR3 is TGTGCCAGTAGTATAGGTGGGCAAATCACAGATACGCAGTATTTT. Protein: CASSIGGQITDTQYF.

This rearrangement joins TRBV28 to TRBJ2-1, with D possibly being TRBD2 (5 bases). The V gene lost 7 bases and the J gene lost 5 bases, with 15 bases spanning the gap. Per germline, CDR1 MDHEN and CDR2 SYDVKM. This CDR3 is built from 14 residues. The chain's CDR3 is CASTRSGPNNEQFF. CDR3 in DNA: TGTGCCAGCACCCGGAGCGGACCTAACAATGAGCAGTTCTTC. Complete variable domain (other parts from reference TRBV28 and TRBJ2-1): DVKVTQSSRYLVKRTGEKVFLECVQDMDHENMFWYRQDPGLGLRLIYFSYDVKMKEKGDIPEGYSVSREKKERFSLILESASTNQTSMYLCASTRSGPNNEQFFGPGTRLTVL.

The J gene is TRBJ2-1, the V gene TRBV7-6, with D possibly matching TRBD1 (6 bases). CDR3 length: 15 residues. CDR1 and CDR2 (germline): SGHVS, FNYEAQ. The V end was cut by 5 bases, the J end by 2 bases, with 13 bases between. The DNA for the CDR3 is TGTGCCAGCAGCACACAGGGCAGCGCCTACAATGAGCAGTTCTTC. Its translation is CASSTQGSAYNEQFF. Using reference TRBV7-6 and TRBJ2-1 for the parts outside the CDR3, the full variable domain is GAGVSQSPRYKVTKRGQDVALRCDPISGHVSLYWYRQALGQGPEFLTYFNYEAQQDKSGLPNDRFSAERPEGSISTLTIQRTEQRDSAMYRCASSTQGSAYNEQFFGPGTRLTVL.

The V call is TRBV27, the J call TRBJ2-1, with 13 bases aligning to TRBD2. With 7 bases clipped from V and 4 bases from J, the junction kept 10 bases outside the gene matches. The CDR3 totals 17 residues. CDR1 and CDR2 (germline): MNHEY, SMNVEV (reference sequence). This CDR3 reads CASKGLAGVGIYNEQFF. In DNA, the CDR3 is TGTGCCAGCAAAGGACTAGCGGGAGTAGGTATTTACAATGAGCAGTTCTTC.